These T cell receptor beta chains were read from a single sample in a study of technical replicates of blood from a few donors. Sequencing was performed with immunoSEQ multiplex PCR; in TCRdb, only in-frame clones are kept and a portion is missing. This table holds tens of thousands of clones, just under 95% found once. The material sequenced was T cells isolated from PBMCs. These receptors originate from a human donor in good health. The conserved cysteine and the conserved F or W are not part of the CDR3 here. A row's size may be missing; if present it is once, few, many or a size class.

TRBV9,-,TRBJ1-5,ASSTDREANQPQH
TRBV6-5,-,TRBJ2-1,ASTSPAEDYNEQF
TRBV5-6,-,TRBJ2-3,ASSGTSGRALSVDTQY
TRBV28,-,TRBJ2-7,ASRGADYEQY
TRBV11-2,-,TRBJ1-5,ASSVGGYSNQPQH
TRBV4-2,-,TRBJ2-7,ASSGLAGAYEQY
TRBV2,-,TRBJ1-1,ASSEELSEAF
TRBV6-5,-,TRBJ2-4,ASSYAGGRAGNIQY
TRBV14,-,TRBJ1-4,ASSLAGLTWGEKLF
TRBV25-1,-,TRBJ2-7,ASSSGNTYEQY
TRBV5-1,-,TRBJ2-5,ASSQKLAGVQETQY
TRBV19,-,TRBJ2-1,ASSFTPPPGLAGGGRPNEQF
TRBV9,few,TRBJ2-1,ASSVVTYNEQF
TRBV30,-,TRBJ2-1,AWSAYSLEQF
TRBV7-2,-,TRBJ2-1,ASSLLASGSIDNEQF
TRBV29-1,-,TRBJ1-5,SVNEGGGAEQPQH
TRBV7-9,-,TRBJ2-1,ASSLGTGSGENEQF
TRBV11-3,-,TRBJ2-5,ASLSLGTGSQETQY
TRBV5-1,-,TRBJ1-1,ASSQSPGYGAF
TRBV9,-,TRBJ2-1,ASSVAGVTYNEQF
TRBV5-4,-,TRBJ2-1,ASSPTSGSSYNEQF
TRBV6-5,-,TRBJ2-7,ASRGLADIYEQY
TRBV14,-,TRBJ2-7,ASSQELISGKY
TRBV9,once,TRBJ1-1,ASSVGEVGGTEAF
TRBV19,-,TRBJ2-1,ASKAGPTSYNEQF
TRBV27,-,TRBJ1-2,ASSRVPGYGYT
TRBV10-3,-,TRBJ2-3,AIGGVHSETPTDTQY
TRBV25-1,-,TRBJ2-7,ASSLWREVAYEQY
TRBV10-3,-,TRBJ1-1,AISPDRGTEAF
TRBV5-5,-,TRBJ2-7,ASSWEGPGHYSYEQY
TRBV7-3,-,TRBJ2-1,ASSTTSGRTNEQF
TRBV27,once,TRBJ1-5,ASSPLWSNQPQH
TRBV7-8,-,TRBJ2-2,ASSPSFTGELF
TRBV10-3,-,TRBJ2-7,AISESVPGLAGGGSHEQY
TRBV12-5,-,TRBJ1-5,ASGLVRQGSSNQPQH